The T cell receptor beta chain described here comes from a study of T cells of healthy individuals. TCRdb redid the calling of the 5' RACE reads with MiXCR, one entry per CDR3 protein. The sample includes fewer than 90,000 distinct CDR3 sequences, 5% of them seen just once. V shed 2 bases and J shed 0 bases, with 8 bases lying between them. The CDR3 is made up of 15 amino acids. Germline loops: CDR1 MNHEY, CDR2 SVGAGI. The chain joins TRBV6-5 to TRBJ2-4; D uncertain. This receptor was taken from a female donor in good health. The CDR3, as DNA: TGTGCCAGCAGTTACACTCCTAAAGCCAAAAACATTCAGTACTTC. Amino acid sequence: CASSYTPKAKNIQYF.